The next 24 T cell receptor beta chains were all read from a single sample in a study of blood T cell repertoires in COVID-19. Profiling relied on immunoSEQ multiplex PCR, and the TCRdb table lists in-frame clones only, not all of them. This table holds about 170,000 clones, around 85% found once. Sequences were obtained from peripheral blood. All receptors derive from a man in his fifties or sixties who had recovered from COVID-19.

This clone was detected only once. CDR3 bases: TGCGCCAGCAGCTTGGATGGCGGGGGGCAAGGAAACACCATATATTTT. Residues: CASSLDGGGQGNTIYF. The gene calls are TRBV5-1 and TRBJ1-3; perhaps TRBD1 as D (6 bases). The V and J ends lost 0 bases and 4 bases respectively, with 14 bases between them. The CDR3 contains 16 residues. The germline CDR1 and CDR2 sequences are SGHRS and YFSETQ.

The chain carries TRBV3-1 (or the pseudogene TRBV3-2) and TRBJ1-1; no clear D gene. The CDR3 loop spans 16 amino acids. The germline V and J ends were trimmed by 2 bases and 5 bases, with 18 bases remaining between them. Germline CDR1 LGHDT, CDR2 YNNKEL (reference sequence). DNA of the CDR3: TGTGCCAGCAGCCAACGGCCGGGAAGACTACGGACTGAAGCTTTCTTT. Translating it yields CASSQRPGRLRTEAFF.

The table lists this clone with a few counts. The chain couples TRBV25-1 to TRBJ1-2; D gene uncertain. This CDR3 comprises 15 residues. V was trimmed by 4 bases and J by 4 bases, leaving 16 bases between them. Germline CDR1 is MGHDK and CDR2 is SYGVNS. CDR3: CASSAPGKVVYGYTF. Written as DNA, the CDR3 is TGTGCCAGCAGTGCACCGGGAAAAGTGGTCTATGGCTACACCTTC.

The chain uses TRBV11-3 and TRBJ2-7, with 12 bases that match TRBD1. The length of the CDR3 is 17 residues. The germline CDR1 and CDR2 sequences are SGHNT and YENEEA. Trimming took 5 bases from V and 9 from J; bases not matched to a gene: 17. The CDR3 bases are TGTGCCAGCAGCAGGGACAGGGGGCCTCGGTTTCCCCGGGTGCAGTACTTC. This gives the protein CASSRDRGPRFPRVQYF.

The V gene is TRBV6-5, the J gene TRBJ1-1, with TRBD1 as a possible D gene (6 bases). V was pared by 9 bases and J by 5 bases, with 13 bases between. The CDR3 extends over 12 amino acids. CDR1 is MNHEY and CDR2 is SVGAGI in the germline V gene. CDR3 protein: CASHYRGTEAFF. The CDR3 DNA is TGTGCCAGTCACTATAGGGGGACTGAAGCTTTCTTT.

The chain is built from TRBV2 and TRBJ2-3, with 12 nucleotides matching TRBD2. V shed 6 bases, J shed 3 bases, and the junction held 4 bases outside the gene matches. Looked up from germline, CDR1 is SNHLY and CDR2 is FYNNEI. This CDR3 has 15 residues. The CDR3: CASRTTSGGTDTQYF. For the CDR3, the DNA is TGTGCCAGCAGAACCACTAGCGGGGGGACAGATACGCAGTATTTT.

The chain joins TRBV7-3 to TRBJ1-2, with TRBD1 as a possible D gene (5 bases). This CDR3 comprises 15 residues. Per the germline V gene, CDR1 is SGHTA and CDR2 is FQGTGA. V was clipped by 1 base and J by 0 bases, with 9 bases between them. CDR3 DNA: TGTGCCAGCAGCTTAAAGGCAGGGTCTAACTATGGCTACACCTTC. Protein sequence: CASSLKAGSNYGYTF.

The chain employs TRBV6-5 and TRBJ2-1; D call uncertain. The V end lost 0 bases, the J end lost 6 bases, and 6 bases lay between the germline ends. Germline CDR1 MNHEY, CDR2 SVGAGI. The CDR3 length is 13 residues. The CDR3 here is CASSYSLSNEQFF. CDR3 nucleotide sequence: TGTGCCAGCAGTTACTCACTAAGCAATGAGCAGTTCTTC.

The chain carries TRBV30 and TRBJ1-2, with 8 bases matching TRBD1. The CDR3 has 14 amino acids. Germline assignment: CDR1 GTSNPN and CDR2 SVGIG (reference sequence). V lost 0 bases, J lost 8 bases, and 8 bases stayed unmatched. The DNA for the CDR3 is TGTGCCTGGAGTGTAACGACAGGGGCGAAGGGCTACACCTTC. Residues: CAWSVTTGAKGYTF.

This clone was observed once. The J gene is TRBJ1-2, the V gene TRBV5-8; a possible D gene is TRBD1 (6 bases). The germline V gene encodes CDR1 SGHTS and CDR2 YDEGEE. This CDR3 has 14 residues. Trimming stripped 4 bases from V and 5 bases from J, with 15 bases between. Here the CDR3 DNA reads TGTGCCAGCAGCCGTGACAGGACCTCTTATGGCTACACCTTC. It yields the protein CASSRDRTSYGYTF.

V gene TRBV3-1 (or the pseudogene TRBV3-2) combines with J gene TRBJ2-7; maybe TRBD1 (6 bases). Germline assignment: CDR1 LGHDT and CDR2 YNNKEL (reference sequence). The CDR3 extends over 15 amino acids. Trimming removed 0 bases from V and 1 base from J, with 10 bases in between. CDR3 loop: CASSQEGAASYEQYF. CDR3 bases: TGTGCCAGCAGCCAAGAGGGGGCGGCTTCCTACGAGCAGTACTTC.

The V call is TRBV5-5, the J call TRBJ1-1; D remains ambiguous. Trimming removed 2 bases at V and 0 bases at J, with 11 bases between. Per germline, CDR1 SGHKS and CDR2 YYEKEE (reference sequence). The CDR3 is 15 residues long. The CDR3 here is CASSFRLIMNTEAFF. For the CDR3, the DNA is TGTGCCAGCAGCTTCAGGCTAATTATGAACACTGAAGCTTTCTTT.

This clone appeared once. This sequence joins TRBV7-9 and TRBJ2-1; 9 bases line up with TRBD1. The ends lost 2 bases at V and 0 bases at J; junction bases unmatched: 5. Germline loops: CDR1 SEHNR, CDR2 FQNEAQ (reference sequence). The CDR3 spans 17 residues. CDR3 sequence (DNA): TGTGCCAGCAGCTTACCTTACAGGGGGCTCTCCTACAATGAGCAGTTCTTC. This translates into CASSLPYRGLSYNEQFF.

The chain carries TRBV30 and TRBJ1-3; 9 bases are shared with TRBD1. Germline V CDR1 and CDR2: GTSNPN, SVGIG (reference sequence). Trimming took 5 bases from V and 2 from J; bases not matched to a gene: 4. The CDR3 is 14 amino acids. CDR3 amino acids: CAWETGGAGNTIYF. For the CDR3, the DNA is TGTGCCTGGGAGACAGGGGGAGCTGGAAACACCATATATTTT.

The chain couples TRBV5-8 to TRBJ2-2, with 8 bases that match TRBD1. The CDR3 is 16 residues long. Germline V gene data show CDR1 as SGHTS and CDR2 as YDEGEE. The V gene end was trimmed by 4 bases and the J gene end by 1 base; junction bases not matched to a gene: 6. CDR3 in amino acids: CASSPWTGMNTGELFF. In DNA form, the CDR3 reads TGTGCCAGCAGCCCCTGGACAGGGATGAACACCGGGGAGCTGTTTTTT.

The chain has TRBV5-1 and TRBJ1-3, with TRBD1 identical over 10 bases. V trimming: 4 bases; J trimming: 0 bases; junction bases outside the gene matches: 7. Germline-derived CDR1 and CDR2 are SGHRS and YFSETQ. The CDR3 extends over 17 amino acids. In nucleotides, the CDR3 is TGCGCCAGCAGCGTAGACAGGGGGCCATCCTCTGGAAACACCATATATTTT. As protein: CASSVDRGPSSGNTIYF.

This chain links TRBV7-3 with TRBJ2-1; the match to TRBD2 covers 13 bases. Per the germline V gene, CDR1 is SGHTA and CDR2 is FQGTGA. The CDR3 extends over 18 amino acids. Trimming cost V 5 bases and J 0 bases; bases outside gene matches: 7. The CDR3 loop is CASSLLGLAGSSYNEQFF. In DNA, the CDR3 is TGTGCCAGCAGCCTTTTGGGACTAGCGGGGAGCTCCTACAATGAGCAGTTCTTC.

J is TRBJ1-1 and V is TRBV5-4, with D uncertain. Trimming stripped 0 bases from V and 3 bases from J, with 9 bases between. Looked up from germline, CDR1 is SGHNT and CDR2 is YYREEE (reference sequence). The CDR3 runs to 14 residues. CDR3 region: CASSLAVRDTEAFF. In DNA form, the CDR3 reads TGTGCCAGCAGCTTGGCTGTTCGAGACACTGAAGCTTTCTTT.

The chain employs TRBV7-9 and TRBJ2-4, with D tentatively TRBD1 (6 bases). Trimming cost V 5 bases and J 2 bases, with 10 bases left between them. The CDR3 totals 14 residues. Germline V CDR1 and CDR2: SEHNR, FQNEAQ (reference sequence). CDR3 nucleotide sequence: TGTGCCAGCAGCCGCTGGGACACCAAAAACATTCAGTACTTC. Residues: CASSRWDTKNIQYF.

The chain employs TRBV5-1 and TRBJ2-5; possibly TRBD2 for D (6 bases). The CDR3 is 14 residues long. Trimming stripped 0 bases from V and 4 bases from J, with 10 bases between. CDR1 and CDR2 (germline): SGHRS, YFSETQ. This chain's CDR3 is CASSLEALAETQYF. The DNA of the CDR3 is TGCGCCAGCAGCTTGGAAGCACTAGCAGAGACCCAGTACTTC.

The CDR3: CASSASYRDTEAFF. The CDR3 bases are TGTGCCAGCAGCGCTTCCTACAGGGACACTGAAGCTTTCTTT. V usage is TRBV9 and J usage is TRBJ1-1, with TRBD1 as a possible D gene (6 bases). Germline V gene sequence: CDR1 SGDLS, CDR2 YYNGEE. V lost 3 bases to trimming and J lost 3 bases, with 12 bases between them. This CDR3 spans 14 amino acids.

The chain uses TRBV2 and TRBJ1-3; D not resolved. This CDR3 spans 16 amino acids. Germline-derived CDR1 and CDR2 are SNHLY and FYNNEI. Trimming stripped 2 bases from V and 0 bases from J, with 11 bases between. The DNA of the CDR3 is TGTGCCAGCAGTGAAACCCCTCGCGGCTCTGGAAACACCATATATTTT. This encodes CASSETPRGSGNTIYF. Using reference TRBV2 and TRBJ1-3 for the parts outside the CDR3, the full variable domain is EPEVTQTPSHQVTQMGQEVILRCVPISNHLYFYWYRQILGQKVEFLVSFYNNEISEKSEIFDDQFSVERPDGSNFTLKIRSTKLEDSAMYFCASSETPRGSGNTIYFGEGSWLTVV.

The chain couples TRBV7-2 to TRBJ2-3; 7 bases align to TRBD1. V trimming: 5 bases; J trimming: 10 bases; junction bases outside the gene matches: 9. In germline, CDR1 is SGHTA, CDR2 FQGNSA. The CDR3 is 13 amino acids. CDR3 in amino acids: CASSAGQVRPQYF. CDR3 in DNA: TGTGCCAGCAGCGCAGGACAGGTTCGACCGCAGTATTTT.

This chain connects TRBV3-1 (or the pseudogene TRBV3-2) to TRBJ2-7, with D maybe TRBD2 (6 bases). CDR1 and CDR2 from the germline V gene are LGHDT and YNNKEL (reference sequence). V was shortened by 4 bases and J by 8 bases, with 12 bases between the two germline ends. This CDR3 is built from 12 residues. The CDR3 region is CASSPPGGQQYF. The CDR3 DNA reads TGTGCCAGCAGCCCTCCCGGAGGGCAGCAGTACTTC.